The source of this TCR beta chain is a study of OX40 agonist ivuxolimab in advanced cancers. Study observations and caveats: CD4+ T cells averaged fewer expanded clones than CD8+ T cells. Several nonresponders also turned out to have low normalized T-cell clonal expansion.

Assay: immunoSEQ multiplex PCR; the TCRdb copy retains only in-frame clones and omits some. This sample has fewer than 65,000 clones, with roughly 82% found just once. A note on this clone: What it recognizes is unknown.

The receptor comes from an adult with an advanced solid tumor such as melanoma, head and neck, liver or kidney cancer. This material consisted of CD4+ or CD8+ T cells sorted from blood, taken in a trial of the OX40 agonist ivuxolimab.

The CDR3 nucleotides read TGCAGCGTCCTAGCCTACGAGCAGTACTTC. Its translation: CSVLAYEQYF. This chain links TRBV29-1 with TRBJ2-7; D gene ambiguous. There are 10 residues in the CDR3. The germline V and J ends were trimmed by 6 bases and 2 bases, with 5 bases remaining between them. Per germline, CDR1 SQVTM and CDR2 ANQGSEA.